This T cell receptor beta chain was observed in a study of PD-1 blockade in classical Hodgkin lymphoma. Profiled with immunoSEQ multiplex PCR; TCRdb holds only in-frame clones, not every one. The table records roughly 70,000 clones, about 93% of them present only once. The J segment lost 4 bases and the V segment lost 4 bases, leaving 8 bases of the junction unmatched. Germline V gene sequence: CDR1 MRHNA, CDR2 SNTAGT. The CDR3 is 15 amino acids. The time point is: newly diagnosed, previously untreated cHL patient sample. This clone was picked up one time. The clonotype comes from a human donor with classical Hodgkin lymphoma. The rearrangement uses TRBV6-4 and TRBJ2-3; 7 bases match TRBD2. Sequenced material: peripheral blood mononuclear cells (PBMCs). CDR3 in DNA: TGTGCCAGCAGTGCCACGGGGGGACTCCCAGATACGCAGTATTTT. Amino acids: CASSATGGLPDTQYF.